This T cell receptor (beta chain) came from a study of identical twins. General study points: Out-of-frame alpha sequences common to twins exhibited a surplus of low generation probability.

This CDR3 region has 16 residues. The V gene's germline CDR1 is DFQATT and CDR2 SNEGSKA (reference sequence). V shed 4 bases, J shed 4 bases, and the junction held 8 bases outside the gene matches. TCRdb re-derived calls from the 5' RACE reads in MiXCR, one entry per CDR3 protein. The repertoire holds a few hundred thousand distinct CDR3 sequences, approximately 17% seen once, with less than 15% in the top ten. This clonotype appeared many times. Its cognate antigen is unknown. The J gene is TRBJ2-1, the V gene TRBV20-1; 12 positions agree with TRBD2. The sequence came from a man between 50 and 59 years old in good health. The specimen sequenced was naive T cells sorted from blood. CDR3 region: CSAISPGTSGYNEQFF. CDR3 DNA: TGCAGTGCTATTAGTCCAGGGACTAGCGGGTACAATGAGCAGTTCTTC.